These 24 T cell receptor beta chains originate from one sample sequenced in a study of cytomegalovirus exposure and HLA in healthy donors. PCR used 60 Vbeta primers and 13 Jbeta primers. Only in-frame clones appear in the TCRdb table, and some are missing; sequencing was by immunoSEQ multiplex PCR. The repertoire holds 85,000 to 95,000 clones, with about 68% as singletons. The sequenced material came from PBMCs. Receptors were obtained from a man under 40 in good health and CMV-seropositive.

This clone occurred once. The J gene is TRBJ1-1, the V gene TRBV29-1; D unclear. CDR3 length equals 12 residues. Germline assignment: CDR1 SQVTM and CDR2 ANQGSEA. The V end lost 3 bases, the J end lost 5 bases, and 10 bases lay between the germline ends. CDR3 sequence reads: CSVDYPGTEAFF. CDR3 in DNA: TGCAGCGTTGACTACCCGGGGACTGAAGCTTTCTTT.

The chain carries TRBV28 and TRBJ2-7; possible D gene TRBD1, 5 bases. The germline CDR1 and CDR2 sequences are MDHEN and SYDVKM. CDR3 length: 12 residues. With 5 bases removed from V and 4 bases from J, the gap between germline ends came to 9 bases. DNA for the CDR3: TGTGCCAGCAGTAGTGACAGTTACGAGCAGTACTTC. Amino acid sequence: CASSSDSYEQYF.

The J gene is TRBJ1-3, the V gene TRBV6-5; 9 bases align to TRBD1. Germline-derived CDR1 and CDR2 are MNHEY and SVGAGI. This CDR3 has 16 residues. Trimming removed 0 bases from V and 4 bases from J; junction bases left unmatched: 4. The CDR3 sequence is CASSYSPGTGGNTIYF. The CDR3 coding sequence is TGTGCCAGCAGTTACTCCCCCGGGACAGGGGGAAACACCATATATTTT.

The chain carries TRBV9 and TRBJ2-7; tentatively, D is TRBD2 (6 bases). The V gene's germline CDR1 is SGDLS and CDR2 YYNGEE. Trimming stripped 0 bases from V and 4 bases from J, with 11 bases between. The CDR3 extends over 14 amino acids. The CDR3 bases are TGTGCCAGCAGCGTAGGCTCAGGGACTTACGAGCAGTACTTC. Translation gives CASSVGSGTYEQYF.

CDR3 bases: TGCGCCAGCATCTCGGACACTGAAGCTTTCTTT. It yields the protein CASISDTEAFF. The chain is built from TRBV5-1 and TRBJ1-1; D call uncertain. Germline CDR1 and CDR2: SGHRS and YFSETQ. The length of the CDR3 is 11 residues. The V gene lost 6 bases and the J gene lost 3 bases, with 6 bases spanning the gap.

Only a few counts were recorded for this clone. The gene calls are TRBV5-1 and TRBJ2-7, with 7 bases aligning to TRBD2. V lost 0 bases and J lost 7; bases outside the gene matches: 13. CDR1 is SGHRS and CDR2 is YFSETQ in the germline V gene. The CDR3 length is 16 residues. CDR3 coding DNA: TGCGCCAGCAGCTTGGTCCCCACTAGCGCTGGCGGAGAGCAGTACTTC. This encodes CASSLVPTSAGGEQYF.

The chain's CDR3 is CASTRAGGTVETQYF. The CDR3 nucleotides read TGTGCCAGCACCCGAGCGGGAGGGACGGTTGAGACCCAGTACTTC. The chain carries TRBV6-6 and TRBJ2-5, with TRBD2 identical over 10 bases. This CDR3 is built from 15 residues. CDR1 is MNHNY, CDR2 SVGAGI, per germline (reference sequence). V shed 7 bases, J shed 5 bases, and the junction held 10 bases outside the gene matches.

This clone was seen a few times. V is TRBV29-1 and J is TRBJ2-7; 7 positions match TRBD1. Germline CDR1 reads SQVTM; CDR2 reads ANQGSEA. The junction had 11 bases not matched to a gene; V was cut back by 6 bases and J by 3 bases. The CDR3 runs to 14 residues. CDR3 sequence (DNA): TGCAGCGTCGATCCCGGGACAGACAACTACGAGCAGTACTTC. This encodes CSVDPGTDNYEQYF.

V and J are TRBV5-8 and TRBJ1-1; unclear D gene. The V end was cut by 5 bases, the J end by 11 bases, with 19 bases between. The length of the CDR3 is 13 residues. Germline V gene lookup returns CDR1 SGHTS and CDR2 YDEGEE. CDR3 sequence: CASSSQPREAAFF. As DNA, the CDR3 is TGTGCCAGCAGTTCCCAACCTAGAGAAGCTGCTTTCTTT.

Here the CDR3 reads CASSFTGVVETQYF. CDR3 coding DNA: TGTGCCAGCAGCTTTACAGGAGTGGTTGAGACCCAGTACTTC. The chain links TRBV5-8 to TRBJ2-5, with a weak D call TRBD1 (5 bases). Germline V CDR1 and CDR2: SGHTS, YDEGEE. The CDR3 is made up of 14 amino acids. V shed 2 bases and J shed 5 bases, with 13 bases lying between them.

The chain carries TRBV6-5 and TRBJ2-7; no definite D call. From germline, CDR1 is MNHEY and CDR2 SVGAGI. The V end lost 5 bases, the J end lost 2 bases, and 16 bases lay between the germline ends. The CDR3 length is 15 residues. CDR3: CASSQSVAGTYEQYF. Here the CDR3 DNA reads TGTGCCAGCAGTCAAAGCGTGGCCGGAACCTACGAGCAGTACTTC.

J is TRBJ2-1 and V is TRBV11-2; 10 nucleotides agree with TRBD2. This CDR3 has 15 residues. Germline CDR1 reads SGHAT; CDR2 reads FQNNGV. J gave up 6 bases and V 4 bases, and 6 bases lay outside the gene matches. CDR3 sequence reads: CASSYSGGASNEQFF. The CDR3 DNA follows: TGTGCCAGCAGCTACAGCGGGGGGGCAAGCAATGAGCAGTTCTTC.

The CDR3 region is CASSVSRDDRANTEAFF. CDR3 in DNA: TGTGCCAGCAGCGTATCTCGGGACGACAGGGCGAACACTGAAGCTTTCTTT. J is TRBJ1-1 and V is TRBV9; 7 nucleotides agree with TRBD1. The germline CDR1 and CDR2 sequences are SGDLS and YYNGEE. V dropped 1 base and J dropped 1; count of bases not matched to a gene: 10. The CDR3 runs to 17 residues.

This clone was seen only once. This rearrangement joins TRBV28 to TRBJ1-1, with D possibly being TRBD1 (6 bases). Germline assignment: CDR1 MDHEN and CDR2 SYDVKM. Between the trimmed V and J ends, which lost 4 bases and 10 bases, there was a span of 19 bases. The CDR3 runs to 14 residues. CDR3 coding DNA: TGTGCCAGCAGTTACTATTCAGGGGATGGTGGAGCTTTCTTT. It is translated as CASSYYSGDGGAFF.

This chain connects TRBV7-2 to TRBJ2-3; D is uncertain. V was pared by 2 bases and J by 2 bases, with 11 bases between. This CDR3 spans 15 amino acids. Germline CDR1 and CDR2: SGHTA and FQGNSA. Here the CDR3 DNA reads TGTGCCAGCAGCTTATATACATCCTTCACAGATACGCAGTATTTT. Translated: CASSLYTSFTDTQYF.

The V and J genes are TRBV5-4 and TRBJ1-5; the D is unclear. The CDR3 spans 13 residues. Germline V gives CDR1 SGHNT, CDR2 YYREEE (reference sequence). The germline V and J ends were trimmed by 0 bases and 5 bases, with 6 bases remaining between them. CDR3 in amino acids: CASSLGQDQPQHF. The CDR3 nucleotides read TGTGCCAGCAGCTTGGGGCAGGATCAGCCCCAGCATTTT.

The rearrangement links TRBV9 to TRBJ2-5, with a tentative D call TRBD1 (6 bases). With 1 base removed from V and 2 bases from J, the gap between germline ends came to 12 bases. The CDR3 spans 15 residues. Germline-derived CDR1 and CDR2 are SGDLS and YYNGEE. The CDR3 loop is CASSVTGTNQETQYF. CDR3 sequence (DNA): TGTGCCAGCAGCGTAACAGGGACAAATCAAGAGACCCAGTACTTC. The variable domain in full, with the rest retrieved from reference TRBV9 and TRBJ2-5, is DSGVTQTPKHLITATGQRVTLRCSPRSGDLSVYWYQQSLDQGLQFLIQYYNGEERAKGNILERFSAQQFPDLHSELNLSSLELGDSALYFCASSVTGTNQETQYFGPGTRLLVL.

On this clone itself: One end of the junction is discordant with germline, which a read error may explain. The rearrangement links TRBV30 to TRBJ1-5; D might be TRBD1 (6 bases). Per the germline V gene, CDR1 is GTSNPN and CDR2 is SVGIG (reference sequence). This CDR3 is 13 amino acids long. The DNA for the CDR3 is TGTGCCTACTCACAGGGAAAGGATCAGCCCCAGAATTTT. Protein product: CAYSQGKDQPQNF.

The chain couples TRBV4-2 to TRBJ2-7, with D perhaps matching TRBD2 (6 bases). Trimming removed 6 bases at V and 2 bases at J, with 17 bases between. Germline V gene lookup returns CDR1 LGHNA and CDR2 YNFKEQ. The CDR3 is 15 amino acids. CDR3 sequence reads: CASSRISGEAYEQYF. The CDR3 DNA reads as TGTGCCAGCAGTCGTATATCGGGAGAAGCCTACGAGCAGTACTTC.

This chain connects TRBV12-5 to TRBJ1-2; 7 nucleotides agree with TRBD1. J was trimmed by 2 bases and V by 1 base; bases with no gene match: 10. The CDR3 runs to 17 residues. Germline CDR1 LGHNT, CDR2 FRNRAP. The CDR3 loop is CASGLGGDSPMNYGYTF. CDR3 nucleotides: TGTGCTAGTGGTTTGGGGGGGGACAGCCCAATGAACTATGGCTACACCTTC.

This rearrangement joins TRBV27 to TRBJ2-3; D is unresolved. This CDR3 spans 13 amino acids. The ends were cut back, 3 bases at V and 2 bases at J, with 6 bases in the middle. Germline lookup yields CDR1 MNHEY and CDR2 SMNVEV (reference sequence). The CDR3 loop reads CASSFGITDTQYF. As DNA, the CDR3 is TGTGCCAGCAGTTTTGGCATCACAGATACGCAGTATTTT.

The rearrangement links TRBV13 to TRBJ1-6, with 8 bases that match TRBD1. Trimming cost V 5 bases and J 0 bases; bases outside gene matches: 6. CDR1 and CDR2 (germline): PRHDT, FYEKMQ (reference sequence). The CDR3 length is 17 residues. CDR3 region: CASSTRQGSSYNSPLHF. The DNA of the CDR3 is TGTGCCAGCAGCACCCGACAGGGGAGCTCCTATAATTCACCCCTCCACTTT.

The chain employs TRBV6-1 and TRBJ1-1, with D possibly matching TRBD1 (5 bases). With 6 bases removed from V and 0 bases from J, the gap between germline ends came to 8 bases. The length of the CDR3 is 13 residues. CDR1 and CDR2 (germline): MNHNS, SASEGT. CDR3 sequence: CASSQGVNTEAFF. For the CDR3, the DNA is TGTGCCAGCAGCCAGGGCGTGAACACTGAAGCTTTCTTT.

A single count supports this clone. The V gene is TRBV27, the J gene TRBJ2-7; the D gene is possibly TRBD1 (6 bases). CDR1 and CDR2 from the germline V gene are MNHEY and SMNVEV (reference sequence). The CDR3 loop spans 13 amino acids. Trimming shortened V by 6 bases and J by 2 bases, and 11 bases separated the two germline ends. The CDR3 is CASRGDTTYEQYF. The CDR3 DNA reads TGTGCCAGCAGGGGGGACACAACCTACGAGCAGTACTTC.